This T cell receptor beta chain was captured in a study of control samples from healthy donors and cancer patients. Using immunoSEQ multiplex PCR, the repertoire was profiled, and TCRdb retains in-frame clones only, with some absent. The sample lists fewer than 300,000 clones, more than 65% occurring once. Sample: PBMCs. The receptor was isolated from a woman between 55 and 75 years old with lung cancer.

The CDR3: CASSPRATDLGNTIYF. The CDR3 DNA follows: TGTGCCAGCTCACCACGGGCGACAGACCTAGGAAACACCATATATTTT. The chain recombines TRBV18 with TRBJ1-3, with a weak D call TRBD1 (5 bases). With 1 base removed from V and 4 bases from J, the gap between germline ends came to 14 bases. The CDR3 runs 16 residues. Germline-derived CDR1 and CDR2 are KGHSH and LQKENI.